This T cell receptor beta chain was recovered during a study of response to subunit inactivated influenza vaccine. Whole-study results and caveats: There was a suggestion from the authors that each seasonal influenza vaccination recruits few new T cells.

CDR1 and CDR2 (germline): MNHEY, SVGAGI. CDR3 length equals 15 residues. Trimming took 4 bases from V and 2 from J; bases not matched to a gene: 5. This clonotype was counted between two and nine times. What it binds is not known. TCRdb passed the RT-PCR reads through MiXCR, listing each CDR3 protein once. This table has approximately 700,000 distinct CDR3 sequences, roughly 14% appearing once. The chain carries TRBV6-5 and TRBJ2-3, with TRBD1 matching 8 bases. Sequenced material: PBMCs from blood, taken around 15 days before vaccination. The receptor was isolated from a man aged 45 to 65 who received an inactivated influenza vaccine. Here the CDR3 reads CASSSGTGNTDTQYF. The CDR3 nucleotides are TGTGCCAGCAGTTCTGGGACAGGTAACACAGATACGCAGTATTTT.